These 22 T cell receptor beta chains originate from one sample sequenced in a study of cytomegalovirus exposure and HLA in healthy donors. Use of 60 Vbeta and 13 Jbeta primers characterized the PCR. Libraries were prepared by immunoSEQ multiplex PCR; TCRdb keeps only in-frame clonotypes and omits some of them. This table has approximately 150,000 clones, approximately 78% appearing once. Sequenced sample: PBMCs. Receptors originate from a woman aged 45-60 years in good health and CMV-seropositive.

Here the CDR3 DNA reads TGTGCCAGCAGGGGGGCGGGGGGGGCCGGAGATACGCAGTATTTT. This codes for CASRGAGGAGDTQYF. This chain joins TRBV6-6 and TRBJ2-3; 9 bases are a match to TRBD2. CDR3 length: 15 residues. V shed 6 bases, J shed 5 bases, and the junction held 9 bases outside the gene matches. Germline CDR1 reads MNHNY; CDR2 reads SVGAGI (reference sequence).

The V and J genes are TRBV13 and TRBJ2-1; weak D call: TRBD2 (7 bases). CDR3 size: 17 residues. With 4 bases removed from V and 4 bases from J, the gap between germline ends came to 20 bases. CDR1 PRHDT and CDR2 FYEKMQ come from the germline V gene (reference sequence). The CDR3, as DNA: TGTGCCAGCAGCTCGGCGTGGCGGGGGCAAAGTTACAATGAGCAGTTCTTC. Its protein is CASSSAWRGQSYNEQFF.

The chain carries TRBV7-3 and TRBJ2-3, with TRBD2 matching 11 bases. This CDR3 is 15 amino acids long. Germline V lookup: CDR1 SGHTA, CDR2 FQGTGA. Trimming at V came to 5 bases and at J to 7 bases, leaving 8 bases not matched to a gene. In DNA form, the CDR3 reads TGTGCCAGCAGCCCTGAGACTAGCGGGGTCTATACGCAGTATTTT. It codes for CASSPETSGVYTQYF.

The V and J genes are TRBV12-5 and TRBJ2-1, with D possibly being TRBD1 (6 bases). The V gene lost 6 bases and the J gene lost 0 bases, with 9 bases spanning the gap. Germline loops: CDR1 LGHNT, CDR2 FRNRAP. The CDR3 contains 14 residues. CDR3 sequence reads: CASGKDSSYNEQFF. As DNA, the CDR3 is TGTGCTAGTGGCAAGGACAGCTCCTACAATGAGCAGTTCTTC. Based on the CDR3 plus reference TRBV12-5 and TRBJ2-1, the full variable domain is DARVTQTPRHKVTEMGQEVTMRCQPILGHNTVFWYRQTMMQGLELLAYFRNRAPLDDSGMPKDRFSAEMPDATLATLKIQPSEPRDSAVYFCASGKDSSYNEQFFGPGTRLTVL.

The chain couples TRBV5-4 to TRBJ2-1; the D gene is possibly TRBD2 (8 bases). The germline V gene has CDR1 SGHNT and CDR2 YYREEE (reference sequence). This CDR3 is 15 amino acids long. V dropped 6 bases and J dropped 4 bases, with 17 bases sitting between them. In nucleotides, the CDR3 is TGTGCCAGCACCGAGGGGGCGGGGGGTTACAATGAGCAGTTCTTC. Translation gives CASTEGAGGYNEQFF.

CDR3 residues: CARSLAGGSWYQETQYF. The CDR3 DNA reads as TGTGCCAGAAGCTTGGCGGGGGGGTCTTGGTACCAAGAGACCCAGTACTTC. V is TRBV5-3 and J is TRBJ2-5; 8 bases match TRBD2. TRBV5-3 is designated an ORF whose function remains uncertain. Germline trimming cut 0 bases from V and 0 bases from J; bases unmatched to any gene: 7. The CDR3 totals 17 residues.

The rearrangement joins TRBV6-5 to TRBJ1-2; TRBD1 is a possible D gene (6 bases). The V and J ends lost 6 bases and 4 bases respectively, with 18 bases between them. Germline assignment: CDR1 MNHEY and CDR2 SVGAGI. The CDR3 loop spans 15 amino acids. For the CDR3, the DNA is TGTGCCAGCAGCGAGAGGGCCAGGGGTAGCTATGGCTACACCTTC. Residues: CASSERARGSYGYTF.

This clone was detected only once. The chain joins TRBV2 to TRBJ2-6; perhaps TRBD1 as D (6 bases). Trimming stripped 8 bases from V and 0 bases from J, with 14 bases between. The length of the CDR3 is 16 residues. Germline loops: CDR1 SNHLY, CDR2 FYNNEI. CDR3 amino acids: CASGTGSSSGANVLTF. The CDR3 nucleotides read TGTGCCAGCGGAACAGGGTCAAGCTCTGGGGCCAACGTCCTGACTTTC.

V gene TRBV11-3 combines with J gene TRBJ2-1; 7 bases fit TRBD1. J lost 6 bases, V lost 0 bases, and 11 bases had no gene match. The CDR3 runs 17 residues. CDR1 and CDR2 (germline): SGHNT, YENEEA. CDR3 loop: CASSLETGSVLGNEQFF. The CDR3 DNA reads TGTGCCAGCAGCTTAGAGACAGGGAGTGTATTAGGCAATGAGCAGTTCTTC.

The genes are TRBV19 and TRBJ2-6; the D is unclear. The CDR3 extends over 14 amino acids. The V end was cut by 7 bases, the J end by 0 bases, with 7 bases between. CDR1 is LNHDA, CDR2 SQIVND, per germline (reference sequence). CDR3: CASNSLSGANVLTF. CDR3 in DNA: TGTGCCAGTAATTCCCTCTCTGGGGCCAACGTCCTGACTTTC.

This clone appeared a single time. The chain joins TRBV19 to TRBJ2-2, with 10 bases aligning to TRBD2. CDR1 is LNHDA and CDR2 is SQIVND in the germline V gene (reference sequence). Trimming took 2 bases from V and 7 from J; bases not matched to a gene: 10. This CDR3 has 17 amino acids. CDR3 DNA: TGTGCCAGTAGTATACGAGCGGGGGGGACAAGAGACGGGGAGCTGTTTTTT. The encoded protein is CASSIRAGGTRDGELFF.

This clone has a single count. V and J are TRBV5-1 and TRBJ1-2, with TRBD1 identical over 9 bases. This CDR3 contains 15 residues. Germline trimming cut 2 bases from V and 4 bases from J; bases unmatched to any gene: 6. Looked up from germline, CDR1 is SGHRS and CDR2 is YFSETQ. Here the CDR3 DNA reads TGCGCCAGCAGCTTTGGGGGACAGGGAGGCTATGGCTACACCTTC. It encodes CASSFGGQGGYGYTF.

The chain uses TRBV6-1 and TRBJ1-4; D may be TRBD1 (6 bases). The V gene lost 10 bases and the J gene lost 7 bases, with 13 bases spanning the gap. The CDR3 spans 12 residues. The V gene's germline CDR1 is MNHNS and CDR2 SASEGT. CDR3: CATKGGSEKLFF. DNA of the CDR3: TGTGCCACCAAGGGGGGGAGTGAAAAACTGTTTTTT.

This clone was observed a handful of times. The CDR3 nucleotides are TGTGCCAGCAGCCCACAGGTAGGCGAGCAGTACTTC. Its translation is CASSPQVGEQYF. The chain couples TRBV28 to TRBJ2-7; D is perhaps TRBD1 (5 bases). CDR1 and CDR2 from the germline V gene are MDHEN and SYDVKM. The CDR3 loop spans 12 amino acids. V dropped 6 bases and J dropped 6 bases, with 12 bases sitting between them.

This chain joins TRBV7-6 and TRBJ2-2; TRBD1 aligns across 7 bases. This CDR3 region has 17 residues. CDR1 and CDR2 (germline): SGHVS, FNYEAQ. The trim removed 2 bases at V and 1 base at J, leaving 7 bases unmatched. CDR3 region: CASSLRRWTGNTGELFF. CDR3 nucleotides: TGTGCCAGCAGCTTAAGAAGGTGGACAGGGAACACCGGGGAGCTGTTTTTT. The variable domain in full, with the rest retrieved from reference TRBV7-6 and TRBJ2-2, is GAGVSQSPRYKVTKRGQDVALRCDPISGHVSLYWYRQALGQGPEFLTYFNYEAQQDKSGLPNDRFSAERPEGSISTLTIQRTEQRDSAMYRCASSLRRWTGNTGELFFGEGSRLTVL.

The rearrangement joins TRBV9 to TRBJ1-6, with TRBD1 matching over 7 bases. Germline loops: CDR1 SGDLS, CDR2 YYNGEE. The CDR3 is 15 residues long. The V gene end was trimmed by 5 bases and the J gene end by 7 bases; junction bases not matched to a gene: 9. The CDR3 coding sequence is TGTGCCAGCAGTGGGCCGGGACAGAGGAATTCACCCCTCCACTTT. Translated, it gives CASSGPGQRNSPLHF.

CDR3 sequence reads: CASSPGSEQYF. The CDR3 bases are TGTGCCAGCAGCCCCGGATCGGAGCAGTACTTC. The chain has TRBV11-2 and TRBJ2-5; unclear D gene. The CDR3 is 11 amino acids. Germline CDR1 is SGHAT and CDR2 is FQNNGV. Trimming cost V 5 bases and J 11 bases, with 12 bases left between them. Full variable domain (remainder filled in from reference TRBV11-2 and TRBJ2-5): EAGVAQSPRYKIIEKRQSVAFWCNPISGHATLYWYQQILGQGPKLLIQFQNNGVVDDSQLPKDRFSAERLKGVDSTLKIQPAKLEDSAVYLCASSPGSEQYFGPGTRLLVL.

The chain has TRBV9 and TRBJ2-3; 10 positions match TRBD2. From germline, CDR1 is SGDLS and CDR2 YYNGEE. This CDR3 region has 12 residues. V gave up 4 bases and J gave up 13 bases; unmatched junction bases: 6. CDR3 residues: CASSSSGGDEYF. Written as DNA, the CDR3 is TGTGCCAGCAGCTCTAGCGGGGGCGACGAGTATTTT. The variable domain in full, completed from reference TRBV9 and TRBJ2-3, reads DSGVTQTPKHLITATGQRVTLRCSPRSGDLSVYWYQQSLDQGLQFLIQYYNGEERAKGNILERFSAQQFPDLHSELNLSSLELGDSALYFCASSSSGGDEYFGPGTRLTVL.

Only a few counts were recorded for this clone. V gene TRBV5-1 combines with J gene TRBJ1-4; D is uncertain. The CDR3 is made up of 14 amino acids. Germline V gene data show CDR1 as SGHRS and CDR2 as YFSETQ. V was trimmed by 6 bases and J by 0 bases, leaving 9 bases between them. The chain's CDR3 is CASTVEATNEKLFF. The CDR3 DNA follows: TGCGCCAGCACCGTAGAAGCAACTAATGAAAAACTGTTTTTT.

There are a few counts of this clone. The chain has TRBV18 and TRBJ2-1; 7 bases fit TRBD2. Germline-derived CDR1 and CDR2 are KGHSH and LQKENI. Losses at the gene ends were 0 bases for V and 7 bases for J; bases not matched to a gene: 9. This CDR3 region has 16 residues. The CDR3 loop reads CASSPPSGLNRNEQFF. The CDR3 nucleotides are TGTGCCAGCTCACCACCTTCGGGACTAAATCGAAATGAGCAGTTCTTC.

The CDR3 region is CASVGSGQGYGYTF. The CDR3 nucleotides are TGTGCCAGTGTGGGATCGGGACAGGGCTATGGCTACACCTTC. The rearrangement joins TRBV6-1 to TRBJ1-2; the match to TRBD1 covers 9 bases. J was trimmed by 4 bases and V by 9 bases; bases with no gene match: 9. The CDR3 is made up of 14 amino acids. Germline V gene data show CDR1 as MNHNS and CDR2 as SASEGT.

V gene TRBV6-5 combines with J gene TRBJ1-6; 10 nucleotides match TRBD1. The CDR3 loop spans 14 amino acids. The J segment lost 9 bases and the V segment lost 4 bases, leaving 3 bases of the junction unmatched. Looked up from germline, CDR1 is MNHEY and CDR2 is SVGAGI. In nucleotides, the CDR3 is TGTGCCAGCAGTTCCCGACAGGGGGCTTCACCCCTCCACTTT. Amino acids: CASSSRQGASPLHF.